This entry features one T cell receptor beta chain sequence. V was pared by 2 bases and J by 2 bases, with 10 bases between. The CDR3 contains 13 residues. The germline gives CDR1 SQVTM, CDR2 ANQGSEA. This sample is part of a study of blood T cell repertoires in COVID-19. The repertoire was sequenced with immunoSEQ multiplex PCR; TCRdb's copy has only in-frame clones and lacks some. The table includes 450,000 or so clones, about 88% detected once. The material sequenced was peripheral blood. The receptor was derived from a man aged 18 to 30 with COVID-19, enrolled during active disease. The rearrangement joins TRBV29-1 to TRBJ2-7; possible D gene TRBD1, 5 bases. CDR3 sequence (DNA): TGCAGCGTTGAACAGACAGAGACCTACGAGCAGTACTTC. Amino acids: CSVEQTETYEQYF.